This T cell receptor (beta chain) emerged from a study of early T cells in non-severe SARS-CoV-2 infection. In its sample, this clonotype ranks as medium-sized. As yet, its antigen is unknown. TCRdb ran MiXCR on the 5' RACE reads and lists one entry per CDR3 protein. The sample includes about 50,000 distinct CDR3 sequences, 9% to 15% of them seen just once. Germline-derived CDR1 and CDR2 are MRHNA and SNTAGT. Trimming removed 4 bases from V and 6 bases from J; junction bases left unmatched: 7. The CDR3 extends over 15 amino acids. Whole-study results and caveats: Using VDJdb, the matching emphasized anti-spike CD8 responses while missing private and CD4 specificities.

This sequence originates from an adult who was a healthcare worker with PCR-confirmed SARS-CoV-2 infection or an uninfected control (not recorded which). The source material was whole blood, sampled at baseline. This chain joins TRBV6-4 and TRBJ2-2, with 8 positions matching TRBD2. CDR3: CASSVGAGEAGELFF. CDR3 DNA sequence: TGTGCCAGCAGTGTGGGAGCGGGAGAAGCCGGGGAGCTGTTTTTT.